The T cell receptor beta chain under discussion was sequenced for a study of blood T cell repertoires in COVID-19. Study-level information: From the United States, Italy and Spain came samples of acute and convalescent COVID-19. In each case, the material was cDNA or gDNA derived from T cells, B-cell-depleted T cells, or PBMCs.

Germline loops: CDR1 SEHNR, CDR2 FQNEAQ (reference sequence). The CDR3 has 16 residues. V lost 4 bases to trimming and J lost 4 bases; unmatched junction nucleotides: 11. Original methodology: Amplification from reference gene primers served as the basis for estimated nucleated cell counts. Assay: immunoSEQ multiplex PCR; the TCRdb copy retains only in-frame clones and omits some. V and J calls and clone size come straight from that table; D and trimming were deduced from the DNA. This sample has a few hundred thousand clones, with 88% found just once. The TCR sequence derives from a woman between 35 and 50 years old who had recovered from COVID-19. The specimen sequenced was peripheral blood. The J gene is TRBJ1-2, the V gene TRBV7-9, with 8 bases identical to TRBD1. CDR3 residues: CASSSGARGRGYGYTF. The CDR3 DNA reads TGTGCCAGCAGCTCCGGGGCCAGGGGGCGAGGCTATGGCTACACCTTC.